The 31 T cell receptor beta chains given below trace back to one sample, sequenced in a study of naive and memory T cell subsets. A UMI-containing oligonucleotide was joined by 3' ligation to the TCR cDNA template. The SP2 primer and nested alpha and beta constant region primers amplified ligated cDNA in four rounds. Using its own MiXCR run on the 5' RACE reads, TCRdb lists one record per CDR3 protein. The sample lists 55,000 to 65,000 distinct CDR3 sequences, 6.5% to 9% occurring once. Receptors were obtained from a female donor in good health.

The chain is built from TRBV28 and TRBJ1-5; the D is unclear. Deletions cut 5 bases from V and 3 bases from J, with 8 bases between. Germline V gene data show CDR1 as MDHEN and CDR2 as SYDVKM. CDR3 length: 13 amino acids. The CDR3 region is CASSTPNNQPQHF. The CDR3 DNA reads TGTGCCAGCAGTACCCCCAACAATCAGCCCCAGCATTTT. The complete variable domain, with remaining parts taken from reference TRBV28 and TRBJ1-5, reads DVKVTQSSRYLVKRTGEKVFLECVQDMDHENMFWYRQDPGLGLRLIYFSYDVKMKEKGDIPEGYSVSREKKERFSLILESASTNQTSMYLCASSTPNNQPQHFGDGTRLSIL.

The chain employs TRBV20-1 and TRBJ2-1; 8 bases fit TRBD2. CDR1 and CDR2 from the germline V gene are DFQATT and SNEGSKA (reference sequence). Trimming removed 2 bases from V and 0 bases from J; junction bases left unmatched: 9. This CDR3 contains 17 residues. The DNA of the CDR3 is TGCAGTGCTAGACGGGAGGGAAGCTTTAGCTCCTACAATGAGCAGTTCTTC. Residues: CSARREGSFSSYNEQFF.

This chain links TRBV5-1 with TRBJ2-3; D may be TRBD1 (6 bases). With 7 bases removed from V and 6 bases from J, the gap between germline ends came to 18 bases. The CDR3 spans 14 residues. Germline assignment: CDR1 SGHRS and CDR2 YFSETQ. The CDR3 coding sequence is TGCGCCAGCGCTCCCGACAGGTTAGGGGATACGCAGTATTTT. This encodes CASAPDRLGDTQYF.

V usage is TRBV12-3 or TRBV12-4 and J usage is TRBJ2-5, with D maybe TRBD2 (5 bases). V was clipped by 8 bases and J by 5 bases, with 15 bases between them. The CDR3 is 13 amino acids. The CDR3 sequence is CASQRAVRETQYF. The CDR3 coding sequence is TGTGCCAGCCAGAGGGCAGTGCGGGAGACCCAGTACTTC.

The CDR3 DNA follows: TGTGCCATCAGTGAGGCCAGTTACGAGCAGTACTTC. It codes for CAISEASYEQYF. The J gene is TRBJ2-7, the V gene TRBV10-3, with unresolved D. The V gene's germline CDR1 is ENHRY and CDR2 SYGVKD. V was cut by 2 bases and J by 4 bases, with 6 bases left in between. The CDR3 contains 12 residues.

This clonotype was counted ten times or more. V is TRBV20-1 and J is TRBJ1-5, with D possibly being TRBD1 (5 bases). The V gene's germline CDR1 is DFQATT and CDR2 SNEGSKA (reference sequence). The CDR3 runs to 14 residues. The V end lost 5 bases, the J end lost 7 bases, and 18 bases lay between the germline ends. CDR3 sequence (DNA): TGCAGTGCTCATACCGGGACCCCCCGGCAGCCCCAGCATTTT. Translation: CSAHTGTPRQPQHF.

Comment on this clonotype: This sequence may be a read error, since a much larger clone differs from it by one base. The chain couples TRBV7-9 to TRBJ1-5; D possibly corresponds to TRBD1 (5 bases). This CDR3 comprises 15 residues. From germline, CDR1 is SEHNR and CDR2 FQNEAQ (reference sequence). The CDR3 sequence: CASSLSSWGNQPQNF. The CDR3 bases are TGTGCCAGCAGCCTAAGTTCCTGGGGCAATCAGCCCCAGAATTTT.

The CDR3 loop reads CASSPRQGLDTQYF. In DNA form, the CDR3 reads TGCGCCAGCAGCCCTCGACAGGGATTAGATACGCAGTATTTT. The chain recombines TRBV4-1 with TRBJ2-3; TRBD1 agrees at 7 bases. V shed 4 bases and J 5 bases; nucleotides not matched to a gene: 6. The CDR3 totals 14 residues. In germline, CDR1 is MGHRA, CDR2 YSYEKL.

This clonotype appeared many times. This sequence joins TRBV20-1 and TRBJ2-3; no firm D call. CDR1 DFQATT and CDR2 SNEGSKA come from the germline V gene (reference sequence). This CDR3 has 12 amino acids. CDR3 in amino acids: CSGRAGTDTQYF. The CDR3 DNA reads TGCAGCGGTAGAGCCGGCACAGATACGCAGTATTTT.

The table lists this clonotype with a few counts. This chain uses TRBV12-3 or TRBV12-4 with TRBJ1-4, with TRBD1 identical over 8 bases. This CDR3 is built from 16 residues. Trimming cost V 4 bases and J 8 bases; bases outside gene matches: 12. The CDR3 region has the DNA TGTGCCAGCAGTTCCGGACAGGGTACGGGAGGAGAAAAACTGTTTTTT. Its protein is CASSSGQGTGGEKLFF.

This clonotype was observed a few times. The chain has TRBV30 and TRBJ1-5; weak D call: TRBD1 (5 bases). V gave up 3 bases and J gave up 0 bases, with 12 bases separating them. CDR3 size: 15 residues. Germline V gene lookup returns CDR1 GTSNPN and CDR2 SVGIG (reference sequence). The CDR3 nucleotides are TGTGCCTGGAGCATGGGGAGGGGTAGCAATCAGCCCCAGCATTTT. It is translated as CAWSMGRGSNQPQHF. Full variable domain (remainder filled in from reference TRBV30 and TRBJ1-5): SQTIHQWPATLVQPVGSPLSLECTVEGTSNPNLYWYRQAAGRGLQLLFYSVGIGQISSEVPQNLSASRPQDRQFILSSKKLLLSDSGFYLCAWSMGRGSNQPQHFGDGTRLSIL.

V gene TRBV18 combines with J gene TRBJ2-1; a weak D match, TRBD2 (5 bases). The ends were cut back, 6 bases at V and 5 bases at J, with 23 bases in the middle. The CDR3 loop spans 17 amino acids. Germline CDR1 reads KGHSH; CDR2 reads LQKENI. The CDR3 bases are TGTGCCAGCTCCATACGGAACACGGGGAGTGGGAACAATGAGCAGTTCTTC. Its translation: CASSIRNTGSGNNEQFF. Together with reference TRBV18 and TRBJ2-1, the CDR3 gives the full variable domain: NAGVMQNPRHLVRRRGQEARLRCSPMKGHSHVYWYRQLPEEGLKFMVYLQKENIIDESGMPKERFSAEFPKEGPSILRIQQVVRGDSAAYFCASSIRNTGSGNNEQFFGPGTRLTVL.

The chain joins TRBV7-2 to TRBJ1-5; D ambiguous. This CDR3 is 16 amino acids long. With 1 base removed from V and 5 bases from J, the gap between germline ends came to 15 bases. CDR1 is SGHTA and CDR2 is FQGNSA in the germline V gene. The CDR3 bases are TGTGCCAGCAGCTTAGTACTCGCGTCGGGTTATCAGCCCCAGCATTTT. Protein product: CASSLVLASGYQPQHF.

This clonotype was counted at least ten times. This chain links TRBV20-1 with TRBJ1-4; TRBD1 might be the D (6 bases). CDR3 size: 14 residues. Germline V gives CDR1 DFQATT, CDR2 SNEGSKA (reference sequence). Trimming cost V 6 bases and J 5 bases, with 16 bases left between them. The CDR3 nucleotides are TGCAGTGCCCGCCGACCAGGGGTAAATGAAAAACTGTTTTTT. This encodes CSARRPGVNEKLFF.

This clonotype was counted ten times or more. The CDR3 here is CSARDDRDTEAFF. CDR3 sequence (DNA): TGCAGTGCTAGAGATGACAGGGACACTGAAGCTTTCTTT. The rearrangement joins TRBV20-1 to TRBJ1-1; the match to TRBD1 covers 7 bases. After removal of 0 bases from V and 3 bases from J, the junction contained 1 base not matched to a gene. Germline assignment: CDR1 DFQATT and CDR2 SNEGSKA (reference sequence). CDR3 size: 13 residues.

Many counts were recorded for this clonotype. CDR3 sequence reads: CASRTYRGRSYEQYF. CDR3 bases: TGTGCCAGCAGGACATACCGGGGCAGGAGTTACGAGCAGTACTTC. The J gene is TRBJ2-7, the V gene TRBV6-1; D tentatively reads TRBD1 or TRBD2 (5 bases each). V dropped 6 bases and J dropped 4 bases, with 19 bases sitting between them. The CDR3 covers 15 residues. Germline CDR1 and CDR2: MNHNS and SASEGT.

A few counts support this clonotype. This chain connects TRBV12-3 or TRBV12-4 to TRBJ2-2; D is ambiguous. V lost 1 base, J lost 3 bases, and 15 bases lay in between. CDR3 length: 17 residues. CDR3 DNA sequence: TGTGCCAGCAGTTTAGGAAGTTTTGGAAGAGACACCGGGGAGCTGTTTTTT. Its translation: CASSLGSFGRDTGELFF.

V is TRBV7-9 and J is TRBJ1-6; TRBD1 might be the D (5 bases). CDR1 and CDR2 from the germline V gene are SEHNR and FQNEAQ (reference sequence). The CDR3 extends over 15 amino acids. Deletions cut 7 bases from V and 8 bases from J, with 18 bases between. This CDR3 reads CASNHPQELYSPLHF. The CDR3 DNA is TGTGCCAGCAACCATCCACAGGAGTTGTATTCACCCCTCCACTTT.

At least ten counts were recorded for this clonotype. This rearrangement joins TRBV4-1 to TRBJ1-1, with D possibly being TRBD1 (6 bases). V was clipped by 4 bases and J by 1 base, with 10 bases between them. This CDR3 contains 14 residues. CDR1 MGHRA and CDR2 YSYEKL come from the germline V gene. CDR3 DNA sequence: TGCGCCAGCAGCCCCCGGACAGCGAACACTGAAGCTTTCTTT. It codes for CASSPRTANTEAFF.

This clonotype was counted ten times or more. V usage is TRBV4-1 and J usage is TRBJ1-1; D call uncertain. Trimming removed 5 bases at V and 6 bases at J, with 16 bases between. This CDR3 has 14 amino acids. Germline CDR1 reads MGHRA; CDR2 reads YSYEKL. The CDR3 loop is CASSWRVSVAEAFF. The DNA of the CDR3 is TGCGCCAGCAGCTGGAGGGTATCAGTAGCTGAAGCTTTCTTT.

The chain uses TRBV29-1 and TRBJ2-1; D is possibly TRBD2 (5 bases). This CDR3 has 11 residues. V lost 7 bases to trimming and J lost 8 bases, with 12 bases between them. CDR1 and CDR2 from the germline V gene are SQVTM and ANQGSEA. The CDR3, as DNA: TGCAGCGCGATAGCGTTAGATGAGCAGTTCTTC. It yields the protein CSAIALDEQFF.

J is TRBJ2-7 and V is TRBV9, with D maybe TRBD1 (5 bases). Trimming pared 7 bases from V and 2 bases from J, leaving 10 bases between. Germline assignment: CDR1 SGDLS and CDR2 YYNGEE. The CDR3 totals 12 residues. This chain's CDR3 is CASGTGPYEQYF. In nucleotides, the CDR3 is TGTGCCAGCGGAACAGGTCCCTACGAGCAGTACTTC.

This clonotype was seen ten or more times. The CDR3 is CASSLIGVNTEAFF. The CDR3 nucleotides read TGTGCCAGCAGTTTAATCGGGGTGAACACTGAAGCTTTCTTT. V and J are TRBV12-3 or TRBV12-4 and TRBJ1-1; D not certain. Trimming took off 2 bases at V and 0 bases at J, with 7 bases between the two ends. The CDR3 runs to 14 residues.

In this sample, this clonotype turned up a few times. The gene calls are TRBV12-3 or TRBV12-4 and TRBJ1-2; D is possibly TRBD1 (5 bases). The V end was cut by 5 bases, the J end by 8 bases, with 18 bases between. The CDR3 covers 14 residues. CDR3 DNA sequence: TGTGCCAGCAGTATAACACCAGGGATTGAAGGCTACACCTTC. Protein: CASSITPGIEGYTF.

This clonotype was observed a few times. The V call is TRBV6-5, the J call TRBJ1-3; TRBD1 agrees at 8 bases. Germline CDR1 MNHEY, CDR2 SVGAGI. The CDR3 is 15 amino acids. V trimming: 2 bases; J trimming: 4 bases; junction bases outside the gene matches: 4. The CDR3 here is CASSYGRGQGNTIYF. The CDR3 bases are TGTGCCAGCAGTTACGGCAGGGGGCAAGGAAACACCATATATTTT.

This clonotype was picked up one time. The gene calls are TRBV7-2 and TRBJ2-5; D could derive from TRBD1 or TRBD2 (5 bases each). This CDR3 spans 16 amino acids. Deletions cut 1 base from V and 1 base from J, with 13 bases between. The germline gives CDR1 SGHTA, CDR2 FQGNSA. The CDR3 coding sequence is TGTGCCAGCAGCTTAGACCGGACTGGGGGCCAAGAGACCCAGTACTTC. Its translation is CASSLDRTGGQETQYF.

The V and J genes are TRBV7-9 and TRBJ1-1; D ambiguous. Germline CDR1 reads SEHNR; CDR2 reads FQNEAQ (reference sequence). This CDR3 is built from 14 residues. Deletions cut 1 base from V and 1 base from J, with 7 bases between. DNA of the CDR3: TGTGCCAGCAGCTTAGAGTCAGGGAACACTGAAGCTTTCTTT. Protein: CASSLESGNTEAFF.

This clonotype has just a few counts. This sequence joins TRBV6-5 and TRBJ2-1; 12 nucleotides match TRBD1. CDR3 length: 17 residues. V shed 1 base, J shed 7 bases, and the junction held 8 bases outside the gene matches. Germline CDR1 reads MNHEY; CDR2 reads SVGAGI. The CDR3 region is CASSYFPGQGANNEQFF. DNA of the CDR3: TGTGCCAGCAGTTACTTCCCGGGACAGGGGGCAAATAATGAGCAGTTCTTC.

This clonotype was counted only a few times. The genes are TRBV6-5 and TRBJ2-2; a weak D match, TRBD1 (5 bases). This CDR3 contains 15 residues. The V end lost 6 bases, the J end lost 2 bases, and 13 bases lay between the germline ends. Germline CDR1 and CDR2: MNHEY and SVGAGI. CDR3 in amino acids: CASSRRQRNTGELFF. DNA for the CDR3: TGTGCCAGCAGCCGACGACAGAGAAACACCGGGGAGCTGTTTTTT.

The chain employs TRBV20-1 and TRBJ2-1; D is possibly TRBD2 (5 bases). This CDR3 has 14 residues. Germline-derived CDR1 and CDR2 are DFQATT and SNEGSKA (reference sequence). Trimming left V 3 bases short and J 10 bases short, with 19 bases between. CDR3 bases: TGCAGTGCTAGGGTATCTGGAGGCTCCCGGGAGCAGTTCTTC. Translated, it gives CSARVSGGSREQFF.

This clonotype was recorded a few times. This chain uses TRBV20-1 with TRBJ2-5; 8 bases are a match to TRBD2. J gave up 6 bases and V 3 bases, and 6 bases lay outside the gene matches. The V gene's germline CDR1 is DFQATT and CDR2 SNEGSKA (reference sequence). The CDR3 has 13 amino acids. CDR3 sequence reads: CSASGRAMKTQYF. In DNA form, the CDR3 reads TGCAGTGCTAGCGGGAGGGCCATGAAGACCCAGTACTTC.